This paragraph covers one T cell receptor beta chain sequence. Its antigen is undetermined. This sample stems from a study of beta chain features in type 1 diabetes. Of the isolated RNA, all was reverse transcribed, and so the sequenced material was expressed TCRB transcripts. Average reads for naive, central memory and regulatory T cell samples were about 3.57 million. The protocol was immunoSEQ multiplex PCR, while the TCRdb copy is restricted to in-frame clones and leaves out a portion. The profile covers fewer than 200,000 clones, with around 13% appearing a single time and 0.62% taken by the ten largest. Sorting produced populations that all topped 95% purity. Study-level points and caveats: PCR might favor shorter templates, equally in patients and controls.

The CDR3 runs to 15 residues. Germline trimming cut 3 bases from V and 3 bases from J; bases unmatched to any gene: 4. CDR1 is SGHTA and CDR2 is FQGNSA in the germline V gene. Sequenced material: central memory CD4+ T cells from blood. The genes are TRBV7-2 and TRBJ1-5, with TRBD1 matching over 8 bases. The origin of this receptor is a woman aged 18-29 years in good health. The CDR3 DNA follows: TGTGCCAGCAGCTTCGGACAGGGTAACAATCAGCCCCAGCATTTT. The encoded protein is CASSFGQGNNQPQHF. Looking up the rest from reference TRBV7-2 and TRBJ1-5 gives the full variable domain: GAGVSQSPSNKVTEKGKDVELRCDPISGHTALYWYRQSLGQGLEFLIYFQGNSAPDKSGLPSDRFSAERTGGSVSTLTIQRTQQEDSAVYLCASSFGQGNNQPQHFGDGTRLSIL.